A single sample gave rise to the 13 T cell receptor beta chains below, sequenced in a study of T cell clusters in autoimmune cytopenias (dated by TCRdb to 2018 to 2020). For sequencing, an Illumina MiSeq was employed. Multiplex PCR with a touch-down protocol amplified TRB rearrangements, with the TRB-A and TRB-B primer pools combined in a single tube. The reads went through TCRdb reprocessing, and each CDR3 protein sequence gets one entry with no DNA. The sample table includes some 6,000 distinct CDR3 sequences. Around 20% of the sample comes from the top ten. Per sample, approximately 270 ng of peripheral blood genomic DNA, some 40,000 genome equivalents, was used for TRB amplification. Material for sequencing was peripheral blood. Receptor source: a human donor with an autoimmune cytopenia or autoimmune hepatitis (not recorded which).

The rearrangement uses TRBV30 and TRBJ2-1; TCRdb lists TRBD1, though no DNA is available to test this call. CDR1 is GTSNPN and CDR2 is SVGIG in the germline V gene (reference sequence). The CDR3 consists of 17 residues. The CDR3 spells CAWSVLLAAGARGEQFF.

The chain has TRBV10-3 and TRBJ2-7; TCRdb outputs TRBD1, but without DNA this stays unchecked. CDR3 length: 14 amino acids. Germline lookup yields CDR1 ENHRY and CDR2 SYGVKD. CDR3 loop: CAISSGPGSYEQYF.

This chain connects TRBV29-1 to TRBJ2-1; TCRdb's D call of TRBD1 is untestable without DNA. There are 16 residues in the CDR3. Germline V CDR1 and CDR2: SQVTM, ANQGSEA. The CDR3: CSVEGGRDRGLHEQFF.

By frequency, this clonotype registers medium-sized (0.01 to 0.1%). V is TRBV6-4 and J is TRBJ2-3; TCRdb calls TRBD1, which cannot be checked without DNA. Per the germline V gene, CDR1 is MRHNA and CDR2 is SNTAGT. The length of the CDR3 is 15 residues. The CDR3 here is CASSDSGTSTDTQYF.

The gene calls are TRBV29-1 and TRBJ1-2; the TCRdb call, TRBD1, lacks DNA for checking. There are 13 residues in the CDR3. In germline, CDR1 is SQVTM, CDR2 ANQGSEA. The CDR3: CSVETGGLGGYTF.

In terms of frequency, this clonotype is medium-sized. The genes are TRBV27 and TRBJ2-2; the TRBD1 assignment by TCRdb is unverifiable without DNA. Germline V gene sequence: CDR1 MNHEY, CDR2 SMNVEV (reference sequence). The CDR3 totals 14 residues. CDR3 sequence reads: CASSPNRGTGELFF.

The V gene is TRBV20-1, the J gene TRBJ2-1; the TRBD2 assignment by TCRdb is unverifiable without DNA. Germline V lookup: CDR1 DFQATT, CDR2 SNEGSKA (reference sequence). This CDR3 comprises 15 residues. The CDR3 region is CSAHRGSSSYNEQFF.

Its frequency marks this clonotype as medium-sized. This sequence joins TRBV27 and TRBJ2-7; TCRdb lists TRBD1, though no DNA is available to test this call. In germline, CDR1 is MNHEY, CDR2 SMNVEV (reference sequence). The CDR3 spans 14 residues. The CDR3 reads CASSLWDRGSEQYF.

The V gene is TRBV18, the J gene TRBJ1-2. Germline loops: CDR1 KGHSH, CDR2 LQKENI. This CDR3 contains 13 residues. CDR3 sequence reads: CASSPGANYGYTF.

This clonotype is medium-sized by frequency. The CDR3 is CASSASQSGGARRETQYF. The chain is built from TRBV6-5 and TRBJ2-5; without DNA, the TCRdb call of TRBD2 cannot be checked. The length of the CDR3 is 18 residues. The germline CDR1 and CDR2 sequences are MNHEY and SVGAGI.

This clonotype is medium-sized by frequency. The V gene is TRBV18, the J gene TRBJ2-2; the TCRdb D gene call, TRBD1, has no DNA to confirm it. The CDR3 spans 16 residues. Germline CDR1 KGHSH, CDR2 LQKENI. CDR3 sequence: CASSLRTGTLTGELFF.

The chain carries TRBV5-1 and TRBJ2-6. CDR1 and CDR2 (germline): SGHRS, YFSETQ. CDR3 length: 15 amino acids. The CDR3 spells CASSVAVAGANVLTF.

Measured by frequency, this clonotype is medium-sized (0.01 to 0.1%). The chain links TRBV6-5 to TRBJ2-7; as DNA is missing, the TRBD2 call by TCRdb cannot be tested. Per the germline V gene, CDR1 is MNHEY and CDR2 is SVGAGI. This CDR3 has 13 residues. The CDR3 is CASSLSEGDEQYF.